This is a list of T cell receptor beta chains from one sample in a study of cytomegalovirus exposure and HLA in healthy donors. Measured with immunoSEQ multiplex PCR; TCRdb has only the in-frame clones, and not every one. The profile shows 150,000 to 200,000 clones, 82% of them singletons. The specimen sequenced was PBMCs. These receptors all stem from a woman under 30 in good health and CMV-seronegative. Both conserved end residues are part of each CDR3. The order of the fields is V gene, D gene, J gene, CDR3 length, clone size, CDR3 DNA, CDR3 protein. A D gene is named only where the DNA matches it firmly. Clone sizes are given selectively: once, few, many, or a class where the clone is expanded.

>TRBV27|TRBD1|TRBJ2-7|15|NA
TGTGCCAGCAGTTTAGTTGGGACAGGGCACTACGAGCAGTACTTC
CASSLVGTGHYEQYF
>TRBV27|TRBD1|TRBJ1-1|16|few
TGTGCCAGCAGTTTTAAGGGACAGGGCATGAACACTGAAGCTTTCTTT
CASSFKGQGMNTEAFF
>TRBV19|TRBD2|TRBJ2-1|14|NA
TGTGCCAGTAGTGAACACCCGACTAGCGGGAGTCAGTTCTTC
CASSEHPTSGSQFF
>TRBV28|TRBD1|TRBJ2-3|15|NA
TGTGCCAGCAGTCCTGGGGGACAGGGAGGAGATACGCAGTATTTT
CASSPGGQGGDTQYF
>TRBV10-3|NA|TRBJ1-1|14|NA
TGTGCCATCAGTGGGGTAGGGGCTGGCACTGAAGCTTTCTTT
CAISGVGAGTEAFF
>TRBV10-3|NA|TRBJ2-7|16|NA
TGTGCCATCAGTGAGTCGACGGGGATAAGGGCCTACGAGCAGTACTTC
CAISESTGIRAYEQYF
>TRBV5-8|NA|TRBJ2-7|15|NA
TGTGCCAGCAGCTTTAGAGAGGGCCCCTCCCACGAGCAGTACTTC
CASSFREGPSHEQYF
>TRBV4-2|TRBD1|TRBJ2-1|15|NA
TGTGCCAGCAGCCATGAAACAGGGGTTTACAATGAGCAGTTCTTC
CASSHETGVYNEQFF
>TRBV15|NA|TRBJ1-1|15|NA
TGTGCCACCACCTCATATTTGGACAAGAACACTGAAGCTTTCTTT
CATTSYLDKNTEAFF
>TRBV10-3|TRBD2|TRBJ2-3|15|NA
TGTGCCATCAGTGGGACTAGCGGGAAGAAAGATACGCAGTATTTT
CAISGTSGKKDTQYF
>TRBV6-1|NA|TRBJ1-5|13|NA
TGTGCCAGCAGGGAGACGGCCTTTAGGCCCCAGCATTTT
CASRETAFRPQHF
>TRBV6-6|TRBD1|TRBJ2-6|15|few
TGTGCCAGCGAAAACAGGGGAAGTGGGGCCAACGTCCTGACTTTC
CASENRGSGANVLTF
>TRBV25-1|TRBD2|TRBJ2-1|15|NA
TGTGCCAGCAGTGAGATAGCGGGAGGGCCGAATGAGCAGTTCTTC
CASSEIAGGPNEQFF
>TRBV5-1|TRBD1|TRBJ1-2|13|NA
TGCGCCAGCAGACCCGGGACAGACTATGGCTACACCTTC
CASRPGTDYGYTF
>TRBV5-1|NA|TRBJ1-1|13|few
TGCGCCAGCAGCCCGACATCTTATACTGAAGCTTTCTTT
CASSPTSYTEAFF
>TRBV9|TRBD2|TRBJ2-1|15|NA
TGTGCCAGCAGCTGGAGCGGGACCCCCTACAATGAGCAGTTCTTC
CASSWSGTPYNEQFF
>TRBV30|NA|TRBJ1-5|13|NA
TGTGCCTGGAGTGAGCAGGAGGGGCAGCCCCAGCATTTT
CAWSEQEGQPQHF
>TRBV6-5|TRBD1|TRBJ2-7|15|few
TGTGCCAGCAGCCCCGGACAGGGTTCTGTCTACGAGCAGTACTTC
CASSPGQGSVYEQYF
>TRBV30|TRBD2|TRBJ2-5|12|NA
TGTGCCTGGTCGGGGGGACAAGAGACCCAGTACTTC
CAWSGGQETQYF
>TRBV28|NA|TRBJ2-5|15|NA
TGTGCCAGCAGTCCTATGTCAGGGGTCCAAGAGACCCAGTACTTC
CASSPMSGVQETQYF
>TRBV28|TRBD1|TRBJ2-7|15|once
TGTGCCAGCAGTGCTCCGGGACAGGGCCCCTACGAGCAGTACTTC
CASSAPGQGPYEQYF
>TRBV7-8|TRBD2|TRBJ2-3|19|NA
TGTGCCAGCAGCTTTCCCGCCACCGGGACTACGGGGAGCACAGATACGCAGTATTTT
CASSFPATGTTGSTDTQYF
>TRBV7-8|NA|TRBJ1-2|13|NA
TGTGCCAGCAGCTTACGGGACGGGAGACGCTACACCTTC
CASSLRDGRRYTF
>TRBV2|NA|TRBJ2-2|11|NA
TGTGCCAGCGGAGAGGCCGGGGAGCTGTTTTTT
CASGEAGELFF
>TRBV29-1|TRBD1|TRBJ2-1|14|NA
TGCAGCGTAGTCGGGACAGGGGAATACAATGAGCAGTTCTTC
CSVVGTGEYNEQFF
>TRBV11-2|NA|TRBJ2-5|14|NA
TGTGCCAGCAGCTTGGCGGGACCCGGGGAGACCCAGTACTTC
CASSLAGPGETQYF
>TRBV30|TRBD1|TRBJ1-2|16|NA
TGTGCCTGGAGTGTAAGTGGGCAGGGGGCGATCGGTGGCTACACCTTC
CAWSVSGQGAIGGYTF
>TRBV5-6|NA|TRBJ2-7|16|few
TGTGCCAGCAGCTCGAGGGTAGGGCAGGAGCTGTACGAGCAGTACTTC
CASSSRVGQELYEQYF
>TRBV19|TRBD1|TRBJ1-2|16|NA
TGTGCCAGTAGTATTCGGACAGGCGCCCAGATCTATGGCTACACCTTC
CASSIRTGAQIYGYTF
>TRBV12-5|NA|TRBJ2-1|12|NA
TGTGCTAGTGGTCCATCGGCGGATGAGCAGTTCTTC
CASGPSADEQFF
>TRBV27|NA|TRBJ1-5|14|few
TGTGCCAGCAGTTTGCGGGGCCTTCATCAGCCCCAGCATTTT
CASSLRGLHQPQHF